This entry concerns a single T cell receptor (beta chain). The sample comes from a study of blood T cell repertoires in COVID-19. Overall study context: COVID-19 samples, acute and convalescent, were from the United States, Italy and Spain. The cDNA or gDNA used as material had been derived from T cells, B-cell-depleted T cells, or PBMCs.

V lost 1 base, J lost 4 bases, and 8 bases stayed unmatched. CDR3 length: 18 residues. Per the germline V gene, CDR1 is SGHAT and CDR2 is FQNNGV. The method was immunoSEQ multiplex PCR; TCRdb's version includes in-frame clones alone and lacks a portion of them. The sample includes 95,000 to 150,000 clones, under 90% of them seen just once. The chain has TRBV11-2 and TRBJ2-1; 12 bases are shared with TRBD2. Sequencing input: peripheral blood. This clonotype originated in a man in his 60s with acute or convalescent COVID-19. The CDR3: CASSLVRLAGVRYNEQFF. The CDR3 bases are TGTGCCAGCAGCTTAGTGAGACTAGCGGGAGTACGATACAATGAGCAGTTCTTC.